This T cell receptor (beta chain) was profiled in a study of liver allograft versus peripheral blood T cells (dated by TCRdb to 2019 to 2021). With regard to the full study: The study compared the T cell receptor repertoires present in transplanted livers with the repertoires present in the peripheral blood of liver transplant recipients.

The instrument was an Illumina MiSeq. TCRdb trimmed the raw reads at Q25, called clones with MiXCR and kept productive beta chains. Each CDR3 protein appears once, grouped with its most common genes and DNA. The sample includes fewer than 15,000 distinct CDR3 sequences, with less than 20% observed a single time. Roughly 2% of the sample rests with the top ten. The CDR3 numbers 11 residues from cysteine through phenylalanine. Left in the record is the CDR3 DNA by itself, 33 bases read in frame from the first base. V loses 1 base of germline sequence and J loses 4 bases, and the interval between the two ends is 2 bases. From the germline V gene (reference sequence), CDR1 is SEHNR and CDR2 is FQNEAQ. As for this clonotype: Its antigen is not yet known. Base quality data are lacking; no much larger clone is found one base away.

Here is what the overall study found, with its caveats: According to the report, the T cell receptor repertoires detected in peripheral blood were different from the repertoires found inside liver allografts.

The TCR sequence derives from a human patient who had a liver transplant. Where a transplant has occurred, the graft donor may have supplied some of the T cells. The chain employs TRBV7-9 and TRBJ2-7, with the D gene not clear enough to name. This receptor has the CDR3 CASSLVYEQYF. The nucleotides read TGTGCCAGCAGCTTAGTTTACGAGCAGTACTTC.